A single sample is the source of the 11 T cell receptor beta chains below, sequenced in a study of shared clonotypes between healthy human individuals. Naive CD8 isolation took CD45RO-negative cells positively selected for CCR7 and excluded terminally differentiated effector memory CD45RA+ cells. Repertoires were generated with immunoSEQ multiplex PCR, while TCRdb's copy carries only in-frame clones and drops some. The top ten hold 20% to 30% of the sample, which has under 850,000 clones, 80% to 95% seen once. Sequencing input: naive CD8+ T cells sorted from blood. These receptors came from a man aged 25 to 40 in good health.

The rearrangement links TRBV2 to TRBJ2-7; D unclear. CDR1 is SNHLY and CDR2 is FYNNEI in the germline V gene. The germline V and J ends were trimmed by 8 bases and 2 bases, with 22 bases remaining between them. CDR3 size: 16 residues. The CDR3 region has the DNA TGTGCCAGCGGAAGAAGCCCATCCCTATCCCCCTACGAGCAGTACTTC. The encoded protein is CASGRSPSLSPYEQYF. The full variable domain, rest sourced from reference TRBV2 and TRBJ2-7, is EPEVTQTPSHQVTQMGQEVILRCVPISNHLYFYWYRQILGQKVEFLVSFYNNEISEKSEIFDDQFSVERPDGSNFTLKIRSTKLEDSAMYFCASGRSPSLSPYEQYFGPGTRLTVT.

The chain uses TRBV28 and TRBJ2-1; possibly TRBD1 for D (5 bases). The CDR3 loop spans 16 amino acids. The ends were cut back, 5 bases at V and 9 bases at J, with 23 bases in the middle. The germline gives CDR1 MDHEN, CDR2 SYDVKM. This CDR3 is CASSPELRQGFSEQFF. CDR3 in DNA: TGTGCCAGCAGTCCCGAATTGAGGCAGGGTTTCAGTGAGCAGTTCTTC.

The V call is TRBV9, the J call TRBJ1-5; D remains unclear. Germline-derived CDR1 and CDR2 are SGDLS and YYNGEE. This CDR3 is 14 amino acids long. The V end was cut by 0 bases, the J end by 0 bases, with 4 bases between. CDR3 DNA sequence: TGTGCCAGCAGCGTAGAGGATAGCAATCAGCCCCAGCATTTT. Amino acid sequence: CASSVEDSNQPQHF.

The chain uses TRBV5-1 and TRBJ1-1; no definite D call. V lost 3 bases, J lost 1 base, and 10 bases lay in between. This CDR3 spans 14 amino acids. The V gene's germline CDR1 is SGHRS and CDR2 YFSETQ. Written as DNA, the CDR3 is TGCGCCAGCAGCTCCGATGACTGGAACACTGAAGCTTTCTTT. Amino acids: CASSSDDWNTEAFF.

The chain links TRBV11-2 to TRBJ2-7, with D unclear. Per the germline V gene, CDR1 is SGHAT and CDR2 is FQNNGV. The CDR3 is 14 residues long. Deletions cut 5 bases from V and 0 bases from J, with 11 bases between. The CDR3 reads CASSAYGGSYEQYF. In DNA, the CDR3 is TGTGCCAGCAGCGCATACGGTGGCTCCTACGAGCAGTACTTC.

This clone was observed a single time. V is TRBV25-1 and J is TRBJ2-1; 8 positions agree with TRBD2. J lost 5 bases, V lost 3 bases, and 12 bases had no gene match. This CDR3 region has 17 residues. Per germline, CDR1 MGHDK and CDR2 SYGVNS. The CDR3: CASSESGGTRLDNEQFF. CDR3 DNA sequence: TGTGCCAGCAGTGAGTCGGGAGGGACTAGGCTGGACAATGAGCAGTTCTTC.

The V and J genes are TRBV6-4 and TRBJ2-7; TRBD1 aligns across 9 bases. J gave up 3 bases and V 8 bases, and 5 bases lay outside the gene matches. Looked up from germline, CDR1 is MRHNA and CDR2 is SNTAGT. The CDR3 has 13 residues. The CDR3 here is CASAGQGIYEQYF. CDR3 in DNA: TGTGCCAGCGCCGGACAGGGGATCTACGAGCAGTACTTC.

The chain links TRBV7-6 to TRBJ2-1; 9 bases are shared with TRBD1. The length of the CDR3 is 14 residues. The germline V gene encodes CDR1 SGHVS and CDR2 FNYEAQ. With 1 base clipped from V and 5 bases from J, the junction kept 0 bases outside the gene matches. The CDR3 is CASSLGTGDNEQFF. The DNA for the CDR3 is TGTGCCAGCAGCTTAGGGACAGGGGACAATGAGCAGTTCTTC.

Here the CDR3 reads CASSLSFRISYNEQFF. The CDR3 DNA reads as TGTGCCAGCAGCTTATCGTTCAGGATCTCCTACAATGAGCAGTTCTTC. J is TRBJ2-1 and V is TRBV7-6; D gene uncertain. Germline V gives CDR1 SGHVS, CDR2 FNYEAQ. Trimming removed 2 bases from V and 0 bases from J, with 11 bases in between. The CDR3 consists of 16 residues.

For this clone: Other DNA sequences in this sample translate to the same CDR3. The J gene is TRBJ2-1, the V gene TRBV9; D possibly corresponds to TRBD1 (5 bases). CDR1 is SGDLS, CDR2 YYNGEE, per germline. V gave up 0 bases and J gave up 0 bases, with 10 bases separating them. The CDR3 totals 16 residues. The CDR3 bases are TGTGCCAGCAGCGTAGGAACAGGCAGCTCCTACAATGAGCAGTTCTTC. This encodes CASSVGTGSSYNEQFF.

The rearrangement joins TRBV5-4 to TRBJ2-1, with 8 bases that match TRBD2. The CDR3 has 16 amino acids. V lost 4 bases, J lost 5 bases, and 11 bases stayed unmatched. The V gene's germline CDR1 is SGHNT and CDR2 YYREEE (reference sequence). CDR3 bases: TGTGCCAGCAGCCCCATCGCGGGGGGAGCTGACAATGAGCAGTTCTTC. Translation: CASSPIAGGADNEQFF.